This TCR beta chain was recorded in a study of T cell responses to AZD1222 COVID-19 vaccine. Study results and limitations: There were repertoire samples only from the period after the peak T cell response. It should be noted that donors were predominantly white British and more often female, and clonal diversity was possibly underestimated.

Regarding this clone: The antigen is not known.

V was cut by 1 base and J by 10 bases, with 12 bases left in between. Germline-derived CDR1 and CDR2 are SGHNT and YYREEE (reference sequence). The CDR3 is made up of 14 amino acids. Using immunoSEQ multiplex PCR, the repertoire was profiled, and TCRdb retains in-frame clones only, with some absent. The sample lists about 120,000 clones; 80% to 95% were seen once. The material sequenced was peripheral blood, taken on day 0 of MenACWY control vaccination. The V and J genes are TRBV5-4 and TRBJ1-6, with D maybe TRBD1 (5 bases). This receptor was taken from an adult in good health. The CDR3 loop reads CASSLTGLDSPLHF. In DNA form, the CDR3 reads TGTGCCAGCAGCTTGACAGGACTGGACTCACCCCTCCACTTT.